The entry below describes one TCR beta chain. The V gene lost 0 bases and the J gene lost 8 bases, with 13 bases spanning the gap. The CDR3 spans 14 residues. Germline CDR1 is DFQATT and CDR2 is SNEGSKA (reference sequence). Next came a second PCR, run for about 6 to 12 cycles, which used a sample-barcoded 5' primer along with a J-beta primer mix. TCRdb passed the 5' RACE reads through MiXCR, listing each CDR3 protein once. Counted here are about 680,000 distinct CDR3 sequences, 45% to 50% occurring once; the ten biggest clones make up roughly 31%. The data were obtained in a study of blood T cells in healthy people across ages.

This receptor was identified in a woman in her sixties in good health. The chain joins TRBV20-1 to TRBJ1-4, with D tentatively TRBD1 (6 bases). The sequencing input was blood. CDR3 region: CSARDLQGDEKLFF. In nucleotides, the CDR3 is TGCAGTGCTAGAGATCTACAGGGCGACGAAAAACTGTTTTTT.